This T cell receptor beta chain was retrieved from a study of blood T cell repertoires in COVID-19. About the study: Specimens from acute and convalescent COVID-19 originated in the United States, Italy and Spain. The analysed material was cDNA or gDNA that came from T cells, B-cell-depleted T cells, or PBMCs.

With V trimmed by 2 bases and J by 4 bases, 4 bases remained unmatched. The germline gives CDR1 KGHDR, CDR2 SFDVKD. The CDR3 contains 16 residues. Authors' methods: Reference gene primer amplification gave nucleated cell count estimates. Libraries were prepared by immunoSEQ multiplex PCR; TCRdb keeps only in-frame clonotypes and omits some of them. V and J calls and clone size are copied from that table; D and trimming were computed from the DNA. The sample lists approximately 76,000 clones, approximately 80% occurring once. Sequencing was performed on peripheral blood. V usage is TRBV24-1 and J usage is TRBJ1-2; TRBD1 matches 12 bases. The receptor was isolated from a woman in her fifties or sixties with acute or convalescent COVID-19. This CDR3 reads CATSDSGTGGLYGYTF. CDR3 in DNA: TGTGCCACCAGTGATTCCGGGACAGGGGGCCTCTATGGCTACACCTTC.